The following is a T cell receptor beta chain sequence with its context. This sample stems from a study of control samples from healthy donors and cancer patients. Generated by immunoSEQ multiplex PCR, the TCRdb table keeps only in-frame clones and is missing some. The repertoire holds tens of thousands of clones, with approximately 90% as singletons. The germline V gene has CDR1 MDHEN and CDR2 SYDVKM. This CDR3 region has 13 residues. Trimming shortened V by 2 bases and J by 5 bases, and 9 bases separated the two germline ends. This clonotype was obtained from a woman in her 40s with head and neck cancer. Sequencing input: PBMCs. The chain carries TRBV28 and TRBJ2-5, with D maybe TRBD1 (6 bases). Here the CDR3 reads CASSLPQGETQYF. The CDR3, as DNA: TGTGCCAGCAGTTTACCCCAGGGGGAGACCCAGTACTTC. The entire variable domain, with the rest obtained from reference TRBV28 and TRBJ2-5, is as follows: DVKVTQSSRYLVKRTGEKVFLECVQDMDHENMFWYRQDPGLGLRLIYFSYDVKMKEKGDIPEGYSVSREKKERFSLILESASTNQTSMYLCASSLPQGETQYFGPGTRLLVL.